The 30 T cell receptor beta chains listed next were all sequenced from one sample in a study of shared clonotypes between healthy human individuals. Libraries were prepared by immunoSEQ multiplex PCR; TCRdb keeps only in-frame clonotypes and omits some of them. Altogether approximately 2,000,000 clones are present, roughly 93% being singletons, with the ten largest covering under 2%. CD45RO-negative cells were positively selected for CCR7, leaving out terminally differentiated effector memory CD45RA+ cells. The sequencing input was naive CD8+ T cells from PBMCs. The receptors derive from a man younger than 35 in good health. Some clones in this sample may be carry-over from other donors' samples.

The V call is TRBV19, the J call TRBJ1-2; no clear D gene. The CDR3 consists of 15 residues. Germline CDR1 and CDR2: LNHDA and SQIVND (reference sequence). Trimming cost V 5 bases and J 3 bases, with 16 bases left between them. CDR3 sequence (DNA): TGTGCCAGTAGTCCCCGGGTCCGGGAATACTATGGCTACACCTTC. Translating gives CASSPRVREYYGYTF.

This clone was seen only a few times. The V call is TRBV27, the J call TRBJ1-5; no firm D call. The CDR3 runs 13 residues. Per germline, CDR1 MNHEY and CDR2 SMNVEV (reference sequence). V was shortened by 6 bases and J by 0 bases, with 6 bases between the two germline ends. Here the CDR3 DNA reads TGTGCCAGCAGGGTCAATAGCAATCAGCCCCAGCATTTT. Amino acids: CASRVNSNQPQHF.

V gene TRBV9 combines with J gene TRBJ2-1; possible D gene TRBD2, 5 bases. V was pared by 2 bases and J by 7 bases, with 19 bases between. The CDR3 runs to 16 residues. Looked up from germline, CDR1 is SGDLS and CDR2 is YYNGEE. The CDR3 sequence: CASSVYGQAPGNEQFF. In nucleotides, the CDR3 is TGTGCCAGCAGCGTGTACGGGCAGGCCCCGGGGAATGAGCAGTTCTTC.

This chain's CDR3 is CASSPTDSQETQYF. The CDR3 region has the DNA TGTGCCAGCAGCCCGACCGACAGTCAAGAGACCCAGTACTTC. The genes are TRBV7-9 and TRBJ2-5, with D maybe TRBD1 (5 bases). Germline-derived CDR1 and CDR2 are SEHNR and FQNEAQ (reference sequence). This CDR3 has 14 amino acids. Trimming stripped 5 bases from V and 2 bases from J, with 12 bases between.

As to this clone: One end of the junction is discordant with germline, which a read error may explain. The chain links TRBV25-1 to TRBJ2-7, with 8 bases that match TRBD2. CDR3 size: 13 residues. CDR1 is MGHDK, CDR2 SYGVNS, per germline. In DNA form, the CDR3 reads TGTGCCAGCAGCACGGGAGGGCCCGGTCTTTTGAACTTC. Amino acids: CASSTGGPGLLNF.

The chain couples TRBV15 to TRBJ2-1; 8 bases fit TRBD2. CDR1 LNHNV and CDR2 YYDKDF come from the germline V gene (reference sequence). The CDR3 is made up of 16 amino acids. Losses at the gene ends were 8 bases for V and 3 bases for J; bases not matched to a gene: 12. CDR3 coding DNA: TGTGCCACCGCGAGACGTAGCGGGAACCTCTACAATGAGCAGTTCTTC. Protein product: CATARRSGNLYNEQFF.

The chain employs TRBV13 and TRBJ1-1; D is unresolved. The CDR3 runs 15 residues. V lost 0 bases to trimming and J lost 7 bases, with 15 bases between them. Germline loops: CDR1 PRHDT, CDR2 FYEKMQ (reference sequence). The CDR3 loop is CASSLGRHMGIEAFF. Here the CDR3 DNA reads TGTGCCAGCAGCTTAGGCAGGCACATGGGGATTGAAGCTTTCTTT.

In DNA form, the CDR3 reads TGTGCCAGCAGCCCGGGGTTAGCGGAGTACAATGAGCAGTTCTTC. This gives the protein CASSPGLAEYNEQFF. The chain couples TRBV13 to TRBJ2-1, with a tentative D call TRBD2 (6 bases). V was shortened by 5 bases and J by 4 bases, with 15 bases between the two germline ends. CDR3 length: 15 residues. Germline V gene data show CDR1 as PRHDT and CDR2 as FYEKMQ (reference sequence). Full variable domain (missing parts from reference TRBV13 and TRBJ2-1): AAGVIQSPRHLIKEKRETATLKCYPIPRHDTVYWYQQGPGQDPQFLISFYEKMQSDKGSIPDRFSAQQFSDYHSELNMSSLELGDSALYFCASSPGLAEYNEQFFGPGTRLTVL.

Here the CDR3 DNA reads TGTGCCAGCAGTGAACCCAGCTACGAGCAGTACTTC. This sequence encodes CASSEPSYEQYF. V and J are TRBV6-1 and TRBJ2-7; D is uncertain. The CDR3 loop spans 12 amino acids. The V gene lost 2 bases and the J gene lost 3 bases, with 5 bases spanning the gap. Germline V gene sequence: CDR1 MNHNS, CDR2 SASEGT.

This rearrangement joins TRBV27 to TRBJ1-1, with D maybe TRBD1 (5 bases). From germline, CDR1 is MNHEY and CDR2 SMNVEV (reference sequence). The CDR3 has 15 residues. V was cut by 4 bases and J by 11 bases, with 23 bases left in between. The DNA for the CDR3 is TGTGCCAGCAGTTCCTCCCCTGGCAGTCTCCGGGGGGCTTTCTTT. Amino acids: CASSSSPGSLRGAFF.

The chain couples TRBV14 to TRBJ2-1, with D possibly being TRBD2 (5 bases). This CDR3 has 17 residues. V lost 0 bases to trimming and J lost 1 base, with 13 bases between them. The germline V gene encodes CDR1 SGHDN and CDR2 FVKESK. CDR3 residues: CASSQDRAGVSYNEQFF. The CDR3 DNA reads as TGTGCCAGCAGCCAAGATCGTGCGGGTGTGTCCTACAATGAGCAGTTCTTC.

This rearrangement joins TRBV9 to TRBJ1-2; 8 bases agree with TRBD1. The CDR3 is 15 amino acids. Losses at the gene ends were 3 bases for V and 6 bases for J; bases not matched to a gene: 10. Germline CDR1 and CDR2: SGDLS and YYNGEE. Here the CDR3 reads CASSEAGGKLHGYTF. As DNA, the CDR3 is TGTGCCAGCAGCGAAGCAGGGGGCAAGCTCCATGGCTACACCTTC. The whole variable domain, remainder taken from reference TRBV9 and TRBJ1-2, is DSGVTQTPKHLITATGQRVTLRCSPRSGDLSVYWYQQSLDQGLQFLIQYYNGEERAKGNILERFSAQQFPDLHSELNLSSLELGDSALYFCASSEAGGKLHGYTFGSGTRLTVV.

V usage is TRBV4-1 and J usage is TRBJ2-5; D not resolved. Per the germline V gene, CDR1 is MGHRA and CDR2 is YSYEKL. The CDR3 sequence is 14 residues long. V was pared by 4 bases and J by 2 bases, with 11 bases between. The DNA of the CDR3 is TGCGCCAGCAGCCCCCCACTGGGTCAAGAGACCCAGTACTTC. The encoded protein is CASSPPLGQETQYF.

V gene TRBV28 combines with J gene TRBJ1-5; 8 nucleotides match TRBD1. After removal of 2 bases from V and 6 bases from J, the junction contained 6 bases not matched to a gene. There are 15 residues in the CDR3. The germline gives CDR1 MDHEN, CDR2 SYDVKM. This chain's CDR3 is CASSLTGQGGQPQHF. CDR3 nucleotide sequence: TGTGCCAGCAGTTTAACTGGACAGGGAGGTCAGCCCCAGCATTTT. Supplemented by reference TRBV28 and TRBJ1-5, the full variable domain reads DVKVTQSSRYLVKRTGEKVFLECVQDMDHENMFWYRQDPGLGLRLIYFSYDVKMKEKGDIPEGYSVSREKKERFSLILESASTNQTSMYLCASSLTGQGGQPQHFGDGTRLSIL.

CDR3 loop: CASSGASGYEQYF. DNA for the CDR3: TGTGCCAGCAGCGGAGCCAGCGGATACGAGCAGTACTTC. The genes are TRBV9 and TRBJ2-7, with D possibly being TRBD2 (5 bases). The CDR3 is 13 residues long. Trimming removed 3 bases at V and 4 bases at J, with 11 bases between. CDR1 and CDR2 from the germline V gene are SGDLS and YYNGEE.

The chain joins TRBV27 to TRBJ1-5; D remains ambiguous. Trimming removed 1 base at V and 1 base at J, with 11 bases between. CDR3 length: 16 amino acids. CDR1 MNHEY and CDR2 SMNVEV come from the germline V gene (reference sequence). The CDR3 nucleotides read TGTGCCAGCAGTTTATTCCCCCCTGAAAGCAATCAGCCCCAGCATTTT. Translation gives CASSLFPPESNQPQHF.

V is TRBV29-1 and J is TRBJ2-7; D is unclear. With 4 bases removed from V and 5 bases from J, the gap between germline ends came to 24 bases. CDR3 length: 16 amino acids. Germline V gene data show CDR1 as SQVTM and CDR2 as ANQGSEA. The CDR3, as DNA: TGCAGCGTTGTGGGTTACGAGAACCGGGCCGGGCACGAGCAGTACTTC. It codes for CSVVGYENRAGHEQYF.

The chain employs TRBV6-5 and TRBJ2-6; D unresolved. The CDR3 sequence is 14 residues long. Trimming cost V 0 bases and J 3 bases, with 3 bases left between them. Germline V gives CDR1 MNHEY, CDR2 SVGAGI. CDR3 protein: CASSYSIGANVLTF. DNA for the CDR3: TGTGCCAGCAGTTACTCGATTGGGGCCAACGTCCTGACTTTC.

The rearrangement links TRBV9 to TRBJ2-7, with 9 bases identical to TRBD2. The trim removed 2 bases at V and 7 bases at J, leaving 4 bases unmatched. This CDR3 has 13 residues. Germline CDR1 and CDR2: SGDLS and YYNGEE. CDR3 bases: TGTGCCAGCAGCGTGGGGACTAGCAAGGAGCAGTACTTC. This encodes CASSVGTSKEQYF. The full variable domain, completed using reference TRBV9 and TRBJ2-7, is DSGVTQTPKHLITATGQRVTLRCSPRSGDLSVYWYQQSLDQGLQFLIQYYNGEERAKGNILERFSAQQFPDLHSELNLSSLELGDSALYFCASSVGTSKEQYFGPGTRLTVT.

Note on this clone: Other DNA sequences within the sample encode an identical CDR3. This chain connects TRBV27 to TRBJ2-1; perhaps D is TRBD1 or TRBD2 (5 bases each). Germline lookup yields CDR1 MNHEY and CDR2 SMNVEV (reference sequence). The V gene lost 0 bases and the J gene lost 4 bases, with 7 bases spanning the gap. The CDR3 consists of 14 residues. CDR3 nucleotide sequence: TGTGCCAGCAGTTTATCCGGGACGTACAATGAGCAGTTCTTC. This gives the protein CASSLSGTYNEQFF.

CDR3 nucleotides: TGTGCCAGCAGTCACCTCGACTATGAGCAGTTCTTC. This codes for CASSHLDYEQFF. The J gene is TRBJ2-1, the V gene TRBV28; D unclear. The V gene's germline CDR1 is MDHEN and CDR2 SYDVKM. This CDR3 has 12 amino acids. V was clipped by 5 bases and J by 8 bases, with 10 bases between them. The variable domain in full, completed from reference TRBV28 and TRBJ2-1, reads DVKVTQSSRYLVKRTGEKVFLECVQDMDHENMFWYRQDPGLGLRLIYFSYDVKMKEKGDIPEGYSVSREKKERFSLILESASTNQTSMYLCASSHLDYEQFFGPGTRLTVL.

The DNA for the CDR3 is TGTGCCAGCAGCCCAGAAGTAGACAGGCAGGTTCGGTCGACTGAAGCTTTCTTT. This translates into CASSPEVDRQVRSTEAFF. The chain employs TRBV14 and TRBJ1-1; D possibly corresponds to TRBD1 (6 bases). Germline V gives CDR1 SGHDN, CDR2 FVKESK. CDR3 size: 18 residues. V lost 4 bases and J 5 bases, leaving 26 bases between the germline ends.

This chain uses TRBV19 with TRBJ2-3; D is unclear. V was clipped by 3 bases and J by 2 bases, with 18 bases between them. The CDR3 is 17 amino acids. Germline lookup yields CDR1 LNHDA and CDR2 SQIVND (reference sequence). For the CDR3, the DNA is TGTGCCAGTAGTATGGTGAAGGACCTAGTGTACACAGATACGCAGTATTTT. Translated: CASSMVKDLVYTDTQYF.

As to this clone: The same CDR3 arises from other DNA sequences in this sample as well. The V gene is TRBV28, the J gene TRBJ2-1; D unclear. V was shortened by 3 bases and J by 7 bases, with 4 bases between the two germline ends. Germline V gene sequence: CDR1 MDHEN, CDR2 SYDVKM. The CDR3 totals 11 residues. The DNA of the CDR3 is TGTGCCAGCAGTTTCCGGAATGAGCAGTTCTTC. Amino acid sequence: CASSFRNEQFF.

CDR3 sequence: CASSLDLAGTKYNEQFF. The CDR3 nucleotides are TGTGCCAGCAGCTTAGATCTCGCGGGAACAAAATACAATGAGCAGTTCTTC. The chain joins TRBV7-6 to TRBJ2-1, with D maybe TRBD2 (6 bases). V was pared by 1 base and J by 4 bases, with 17 bases between. CDR1 is SGHVS and CDR2 is FNYEAQ in the germline V gene. The CDR3 spans 17 residues. The full variable domain, its missing parts supplied by reference TRBV7-6 and TRBJ2-1, is GAGVSQSPRYKVTKRGQDVALRCDPISGHVSLYWYRQALGQGPEFLTYFNYEAQQDKSGLPNDRFSAERPEGSISTLTIQRTEQRDSAMYRCASSLDLAGTKYNEQFFGPGTRLTVL.

CDR3 residues: CATSMGGNTEAFF. CDR3 DNA sequence: TGTGCCACCAGCATGGGAGGGAACACTGAAGCTTTCTTT. The chain is built from TRBV15 and TRBJ1-1; D is uncertain. CDR1 and CDR2 from the germline V gene are LNHNV and YYDKDF (reference sequence). The CDR3 is 13 amino acids. V shed 4 bases and J shed 1 base, with 7 bases lying between them.

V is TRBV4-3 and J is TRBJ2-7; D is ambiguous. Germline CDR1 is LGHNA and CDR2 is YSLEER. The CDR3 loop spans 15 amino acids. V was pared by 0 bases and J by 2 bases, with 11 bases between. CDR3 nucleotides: TGCGCCAGCAGCCAAGATCGCAGGATAACCTACGAGCAGTACTTC. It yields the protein CASSQDRRITYEQYF.

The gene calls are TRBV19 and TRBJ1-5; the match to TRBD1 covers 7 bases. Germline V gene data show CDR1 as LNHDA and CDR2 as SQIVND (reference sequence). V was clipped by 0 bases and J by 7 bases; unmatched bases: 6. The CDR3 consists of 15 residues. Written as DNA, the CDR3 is TGTGCCAGTAGTATAGATCGAGGGGGCGGCCAGCCCCAGCATTTT. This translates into CASSIDRGGGQPQHF.

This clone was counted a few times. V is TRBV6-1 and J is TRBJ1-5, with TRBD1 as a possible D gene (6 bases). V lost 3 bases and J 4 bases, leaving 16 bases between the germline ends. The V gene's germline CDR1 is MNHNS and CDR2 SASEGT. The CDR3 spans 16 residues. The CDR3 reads CASSETQSRGNQPQHF. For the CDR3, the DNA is TGTGCCAGCAGTGAGACACAGTCGAGGGGGAATCAGCCCCAGCATTTT.

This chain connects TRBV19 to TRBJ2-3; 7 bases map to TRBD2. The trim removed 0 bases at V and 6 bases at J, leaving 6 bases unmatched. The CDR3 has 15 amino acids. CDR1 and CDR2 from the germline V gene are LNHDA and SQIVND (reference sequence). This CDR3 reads CASSIDREGRDTQYF. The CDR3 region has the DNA TGTGCCAGTAGTATAGATAGGGAGGGCCGTGATACGCAGTATTTT.